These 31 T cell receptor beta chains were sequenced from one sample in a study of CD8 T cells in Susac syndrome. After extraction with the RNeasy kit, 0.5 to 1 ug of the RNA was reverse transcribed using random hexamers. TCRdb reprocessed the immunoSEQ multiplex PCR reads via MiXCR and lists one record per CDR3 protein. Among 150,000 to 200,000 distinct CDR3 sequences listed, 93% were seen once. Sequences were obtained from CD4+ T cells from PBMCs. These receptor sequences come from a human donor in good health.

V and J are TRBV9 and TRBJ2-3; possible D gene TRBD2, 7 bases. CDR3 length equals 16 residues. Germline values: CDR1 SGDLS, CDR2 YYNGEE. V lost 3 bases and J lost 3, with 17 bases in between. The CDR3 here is CASSARRGGGTDTQYF. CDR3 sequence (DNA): TGTGCCAGCAGCGCCCGAAGGGGGGGAGGGACAGATACGCAGTATTTT.

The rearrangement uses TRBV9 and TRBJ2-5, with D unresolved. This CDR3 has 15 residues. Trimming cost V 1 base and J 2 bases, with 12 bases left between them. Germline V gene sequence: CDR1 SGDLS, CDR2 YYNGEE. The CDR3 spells CASSVSLANQETQYF. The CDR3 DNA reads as TGTGCCAGCAGCGTATCCCTGGCGAATCAAGAGACCCAGTACTTC.

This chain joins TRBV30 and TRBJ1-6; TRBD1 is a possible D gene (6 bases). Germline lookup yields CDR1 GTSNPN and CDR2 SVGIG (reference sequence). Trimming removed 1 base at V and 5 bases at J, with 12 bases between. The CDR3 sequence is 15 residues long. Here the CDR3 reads CAWSAGTRNNSPLHF. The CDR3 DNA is TGTGCCTGGAGTGCTGGGACAAGGAATAATTCACCCCTCCACTTT.

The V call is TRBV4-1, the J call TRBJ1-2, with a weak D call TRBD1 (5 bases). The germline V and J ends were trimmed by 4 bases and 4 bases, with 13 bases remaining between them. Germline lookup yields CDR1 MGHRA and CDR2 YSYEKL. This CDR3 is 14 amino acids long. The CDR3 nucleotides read TGCGCCAGCAGCCGCACCCTGGGGACCTATGGCTACACCTTC. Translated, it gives CASSRTLGTYGYTF.

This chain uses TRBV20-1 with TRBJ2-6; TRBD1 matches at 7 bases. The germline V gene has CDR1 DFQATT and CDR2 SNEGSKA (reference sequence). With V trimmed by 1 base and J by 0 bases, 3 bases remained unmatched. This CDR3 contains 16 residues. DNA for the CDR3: TGCAGTGCTAGAGCCCGACAGGGCTCTGGGGCCAACGTCCTGACTTTC. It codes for CSARARQGSGANVLTF.

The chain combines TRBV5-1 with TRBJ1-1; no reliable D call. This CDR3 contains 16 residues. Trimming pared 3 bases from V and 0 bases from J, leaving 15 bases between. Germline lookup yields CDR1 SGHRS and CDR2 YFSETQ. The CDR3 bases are TGCGCCAGCAGCTCGCAGGTGTTGCGGATGAACACTGAAGCTTTCTTT. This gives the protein CASSSQVLRMNTEAFF.

The CDR3 loop reads CSAPGLAHPQETQYF. The DNA of the CDR3 is TGCAGTGCCCCGGGACTAGCGCATCCCCAAGAGACCCAGTACTTC. This chain uses TRBV20-1 with TRBJ2-5, with 10 bases matching TRBD2. Germline V gene data show CDR1 as DFQATT and CDR2 as SNEGSKA (reference sequence). The CDR3 is 15 residues long. V gave up 6 bases and J gave up 1 base; unmatched junction bases: 8.

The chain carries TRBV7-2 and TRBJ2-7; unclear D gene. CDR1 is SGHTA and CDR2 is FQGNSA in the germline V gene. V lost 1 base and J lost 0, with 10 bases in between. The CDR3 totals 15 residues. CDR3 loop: CASSLGTSSSYEQYF. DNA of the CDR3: TGTGCCAGCAGCTTAGGGACGTCAAGCTCCTACGAGCAGTACTTC.

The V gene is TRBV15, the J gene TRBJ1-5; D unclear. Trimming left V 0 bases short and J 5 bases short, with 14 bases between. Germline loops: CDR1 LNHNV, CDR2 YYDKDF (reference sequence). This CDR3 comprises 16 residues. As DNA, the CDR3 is TGTGCCACCAGCAGAGAGGGAGGACGGTGGGATCAGCCCCAGCATTTT. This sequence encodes CATSREGGRWDQPQHF.

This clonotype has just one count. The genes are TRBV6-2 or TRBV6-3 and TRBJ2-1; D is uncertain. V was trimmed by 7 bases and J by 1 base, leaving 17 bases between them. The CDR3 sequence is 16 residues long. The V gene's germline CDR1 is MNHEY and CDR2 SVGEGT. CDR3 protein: CASNTPRLGSYNEQFF. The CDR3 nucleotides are TGTGCCAGCAACACCCCGAGATTGGGGTCCTACAATGAGCAGTTCTTC.

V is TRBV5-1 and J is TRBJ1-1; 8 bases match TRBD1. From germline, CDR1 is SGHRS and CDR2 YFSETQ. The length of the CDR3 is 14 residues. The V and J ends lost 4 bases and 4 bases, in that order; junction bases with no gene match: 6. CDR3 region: CASSTGQGFTEAFF. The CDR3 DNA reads TGCGCCAGCAGCACCGGACAGGGATTCACTGAAGCTTTCTTT.

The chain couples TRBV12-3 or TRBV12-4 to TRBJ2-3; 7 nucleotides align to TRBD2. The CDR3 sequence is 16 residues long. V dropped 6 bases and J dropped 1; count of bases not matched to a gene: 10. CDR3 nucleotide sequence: TGTGCCAGCAGCCTAAGTTCTCTAGCGGGCACAGATACGCAGTATTTT. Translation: CASSLSSLAGTDTQYF.

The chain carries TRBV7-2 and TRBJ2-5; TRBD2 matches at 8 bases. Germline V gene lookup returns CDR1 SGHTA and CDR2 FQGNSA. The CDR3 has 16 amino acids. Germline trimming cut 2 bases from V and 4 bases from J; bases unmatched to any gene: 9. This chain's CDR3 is CASSLQSGGLGETQYF. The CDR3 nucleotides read TGTGCCAGCAGCTTACAGTCGGGGGGGCTAGGAGAGACCCAGTACTTC.

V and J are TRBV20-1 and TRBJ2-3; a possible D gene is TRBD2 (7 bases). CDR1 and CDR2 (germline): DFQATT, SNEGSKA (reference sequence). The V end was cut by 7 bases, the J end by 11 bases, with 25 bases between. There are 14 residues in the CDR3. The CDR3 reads CSVRGGVPALGQYF. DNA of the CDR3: TGCAGTGTTAGGGGGGGGGTCCCTGCCTTGGGGCAGTATTTT.

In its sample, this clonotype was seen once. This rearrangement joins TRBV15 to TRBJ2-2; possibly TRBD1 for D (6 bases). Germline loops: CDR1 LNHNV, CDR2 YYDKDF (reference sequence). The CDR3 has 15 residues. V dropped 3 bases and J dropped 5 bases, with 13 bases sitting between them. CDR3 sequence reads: CATSSSTGRTGELFF. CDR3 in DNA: TGTGCCACCAGCAGCTCGACAGGTCGGACCGGGGAGCTGTTTTTT.

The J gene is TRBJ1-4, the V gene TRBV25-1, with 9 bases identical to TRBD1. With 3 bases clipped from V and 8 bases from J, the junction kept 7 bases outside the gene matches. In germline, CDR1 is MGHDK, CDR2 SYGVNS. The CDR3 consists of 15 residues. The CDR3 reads CASSETGQGLEKLFF. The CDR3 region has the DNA TGTGCCAGCAGTGAGACTGGACAGGGGCTCGAAAAACTGTTTTTT.

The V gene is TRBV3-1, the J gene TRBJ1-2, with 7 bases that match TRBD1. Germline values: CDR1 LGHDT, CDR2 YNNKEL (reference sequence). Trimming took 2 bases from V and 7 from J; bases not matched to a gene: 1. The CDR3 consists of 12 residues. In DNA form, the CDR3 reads TGTGCCAGCAGCCAACGGGACAGTGGCTACACCTTC. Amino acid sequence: CASSQRDSGYTF.

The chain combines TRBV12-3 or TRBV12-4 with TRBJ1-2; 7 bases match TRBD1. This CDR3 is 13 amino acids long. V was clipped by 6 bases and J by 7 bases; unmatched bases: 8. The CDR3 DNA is TGTGCCAGCAGAGGGGGACAGCTCGGTGGCTACACCTTC. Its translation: CASRGGQLGGYTF.

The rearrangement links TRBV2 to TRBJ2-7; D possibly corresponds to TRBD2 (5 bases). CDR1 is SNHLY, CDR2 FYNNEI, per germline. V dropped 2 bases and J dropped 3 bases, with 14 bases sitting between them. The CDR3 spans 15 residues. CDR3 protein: CASSELAGGLYEQYF. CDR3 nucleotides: TGTGCCAGCAGTGAATTGGCGGGCGGCCTCTACGAGCAGTACTTC.

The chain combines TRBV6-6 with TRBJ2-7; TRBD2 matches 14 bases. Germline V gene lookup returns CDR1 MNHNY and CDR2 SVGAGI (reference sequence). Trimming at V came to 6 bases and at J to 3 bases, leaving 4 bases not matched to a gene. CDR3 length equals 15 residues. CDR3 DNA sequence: TGTGCCAGCAGGCCGACTAGCGGGGGGGGCTACGAGCAGTACTTC. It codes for CASRPTSGGGYEQYF.

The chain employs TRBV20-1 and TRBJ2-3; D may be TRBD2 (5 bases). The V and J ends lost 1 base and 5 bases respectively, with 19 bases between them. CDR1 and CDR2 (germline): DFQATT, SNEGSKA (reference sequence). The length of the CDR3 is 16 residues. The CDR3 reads CSARGPVRKRVDTQYF. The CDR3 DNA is TGCAGTGCTAGAGGCCCTGTAAGGAAGAGGGTAGATACGCAGTATTTT.

The CDR3 spells CASSLRGWSQETQYF. Here the CDR3 DNA reads TGTGCCAGCAGCTTGAGGGGGTGGAGCCAAGAGACCCAGTACTTC. This chain uses TRBV7-2 with TRBJ2-5, with D possibly TRBD1 on 6 matching bases. V was trimmed by 3 bases and J by 1 base, leaving 12 bases between them. Germline values: CDR1 SGHTA, CDR2 FQGNSA. The CDR3 has 15 amino acids.

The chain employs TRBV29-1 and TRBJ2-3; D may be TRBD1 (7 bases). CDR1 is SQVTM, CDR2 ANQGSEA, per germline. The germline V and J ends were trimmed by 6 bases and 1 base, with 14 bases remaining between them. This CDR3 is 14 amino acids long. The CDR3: CSVDIRGGTDTQYF. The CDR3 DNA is TGCAGCGTAGACATCAGGGGGGGCACAGATACGCAGTATTTT.

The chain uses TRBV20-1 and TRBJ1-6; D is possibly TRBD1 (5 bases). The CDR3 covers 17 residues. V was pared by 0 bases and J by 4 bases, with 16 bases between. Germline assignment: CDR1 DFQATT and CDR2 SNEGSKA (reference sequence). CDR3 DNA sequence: TGCAGTGCTAGAGATGGGTACAGGCTGGGGTATAATTCACCCCTCCACTTT. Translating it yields CSARDGYRLGYNSPLHF.

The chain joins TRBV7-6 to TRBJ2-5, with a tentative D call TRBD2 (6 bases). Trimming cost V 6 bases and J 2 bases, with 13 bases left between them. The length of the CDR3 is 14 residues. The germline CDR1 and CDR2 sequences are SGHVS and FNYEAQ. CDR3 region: CASRPGTLQETQYF. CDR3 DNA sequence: TGTGCCAGCAGACCCGGGACTCTTCAAGAGACCCAGTACTTC.

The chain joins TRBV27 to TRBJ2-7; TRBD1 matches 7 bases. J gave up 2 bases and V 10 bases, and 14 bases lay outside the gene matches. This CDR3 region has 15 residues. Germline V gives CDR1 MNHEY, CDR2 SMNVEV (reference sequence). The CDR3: CATQSRDSTTYEQYF. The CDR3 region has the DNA TGTGCCACCCAGTCCCGGGACAGTACAACCTACGAGCAGTACTTC.

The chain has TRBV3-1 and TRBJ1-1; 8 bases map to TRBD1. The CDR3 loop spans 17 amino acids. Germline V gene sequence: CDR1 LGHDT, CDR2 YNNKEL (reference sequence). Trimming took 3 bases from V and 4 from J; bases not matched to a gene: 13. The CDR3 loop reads CASSHFNPGQDGTEAFF. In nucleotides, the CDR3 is TGTGCCAGCAGCCATTTCAATCCGGGACAGGACGGCACTGAAGCTTTCTTT. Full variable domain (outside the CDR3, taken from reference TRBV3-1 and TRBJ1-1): DTAVSQTPKYLVTQMGNDKSIKCEQNLGHDTMYWYKQDSKKFLKIMFSYNNKELIINETVPNRFSPKSPDKAHLNLHINSLELGDSAVYFCASSHFNPGQDGTEAFFGQGTRLTVV.

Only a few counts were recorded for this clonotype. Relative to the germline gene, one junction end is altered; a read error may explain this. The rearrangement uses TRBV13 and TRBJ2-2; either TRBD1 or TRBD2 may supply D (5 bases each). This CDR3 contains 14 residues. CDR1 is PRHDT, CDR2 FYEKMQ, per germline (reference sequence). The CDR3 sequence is CASSRAGLNGELFF. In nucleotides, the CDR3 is TGTGCCAGCTCCCGGGCAGGGTTGAACGGGGAGCTTTTTTTT.

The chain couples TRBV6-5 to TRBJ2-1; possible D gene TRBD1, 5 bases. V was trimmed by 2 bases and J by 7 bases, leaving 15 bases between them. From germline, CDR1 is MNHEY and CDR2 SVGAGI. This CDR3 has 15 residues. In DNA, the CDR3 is TGTGCCAGCAGTTACGGGGCAGGGTGGGATAATGAGCAGTTCTTC. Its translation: CASSYGAGWDNEQFF.

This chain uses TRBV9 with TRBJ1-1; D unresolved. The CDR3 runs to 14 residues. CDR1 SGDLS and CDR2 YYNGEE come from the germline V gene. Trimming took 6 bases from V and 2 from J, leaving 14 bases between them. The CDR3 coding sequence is TGTGCCAGCACGGCTGACCCTATAAACACTGAAGCTTTCTTT. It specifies CASTADPINTEAFF. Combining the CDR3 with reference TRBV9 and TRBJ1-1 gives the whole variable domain DSGVTQTPKHLITATGQRVTLRCSPRSGDLSVYWYQQSLDQGLQFLIQYYNGEERAKGNILERFSAQQFPDLHSELNLSSLELGDSALYFCASTADPINTEAFFGQGTRLTVV.

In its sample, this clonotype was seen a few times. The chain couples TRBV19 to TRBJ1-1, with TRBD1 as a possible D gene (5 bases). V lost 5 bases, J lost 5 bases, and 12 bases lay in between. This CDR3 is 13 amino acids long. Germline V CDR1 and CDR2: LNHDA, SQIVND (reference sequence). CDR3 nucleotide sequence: TGTGCCAGTAGTTCGGGGCCGGGGACTGAAGCTTTCTTT. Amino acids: CASSSGPGTEAFF. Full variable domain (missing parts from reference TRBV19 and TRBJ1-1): DGGITQSPKYLFRKEGQNVTLSCEQNLNHDAMYWYRQDPGQGLRLIYYSQIVNDFQKGDIAEGYSVSREKKESFPLTVTSAQKNPTAFYLCASSSGPGTEAFFGQGTRLTVV.